The entry below describes one T cell receptor (beta chain). The data stem from a study of shared clonotypes between healthy human individuals. This CDR3 contains 12 residues. V was shortened by 1 base and J by 6 bases, with 7 bases between the two germline ends. Germline-derived CDR1 and CDR2 are SGHAT and FQNNGV. Clones were sequenced by immunoSEQ multiplex PCR, and TCRdb holds only the in-frame ones, with some missing. This table holds around 2.3 million clones, nearly 97% found once. This sequence joins TRBV11-2 and TRBJ2-7, with D uncertain. This receptor was identified in a man younger than 30 in good health. Sample: naive CD4+ T cells sorted from blood. Subset in this sample: CD45RA+ positively selected. The CDR3 loop is CASSLVGSEQYF. The CDR3 coding sequence is TGTGCCAGCAGCTTAGTGGGATCCGAGCAGTACTTC.